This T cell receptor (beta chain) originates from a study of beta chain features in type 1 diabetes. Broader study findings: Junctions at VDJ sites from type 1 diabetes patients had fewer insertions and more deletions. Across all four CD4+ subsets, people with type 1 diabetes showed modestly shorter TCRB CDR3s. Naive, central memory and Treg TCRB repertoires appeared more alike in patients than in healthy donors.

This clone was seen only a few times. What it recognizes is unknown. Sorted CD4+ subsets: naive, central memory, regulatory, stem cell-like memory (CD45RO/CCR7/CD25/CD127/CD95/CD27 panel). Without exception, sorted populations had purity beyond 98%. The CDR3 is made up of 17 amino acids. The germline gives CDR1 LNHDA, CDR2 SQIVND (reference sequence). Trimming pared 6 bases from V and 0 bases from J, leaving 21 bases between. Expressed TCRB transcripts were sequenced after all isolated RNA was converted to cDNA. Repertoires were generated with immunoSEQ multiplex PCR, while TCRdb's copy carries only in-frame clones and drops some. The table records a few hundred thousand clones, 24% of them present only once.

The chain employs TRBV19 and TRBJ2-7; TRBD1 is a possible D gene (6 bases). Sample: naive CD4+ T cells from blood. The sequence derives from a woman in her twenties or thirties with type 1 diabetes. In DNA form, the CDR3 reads TGTGCCAGTAGAACCCGACAGGCAACTTCTCCCTCCTACGAGCAGTACTTC. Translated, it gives CASRTRQATSPSYEQYF.